The T cell receptor (beta chain) under discussion was sequenced for a study of cytomegalovirus exposure and HLA in healthy donors. Notes on the study in general: Earlier analysis found most TCR beta V segments productive about 87% or about 30% of the time.

The CDR3 is 16 residues long. Germline V gives CDR1 MNHEY, CDR2 SMNVEV (reference sequence). V gave up 5 bases and J gave up 1 base; unmatched junction bases: 8. PCR was performed using 60 Vbeta and 13 Jbeta primers. The assay was immunoSEQ multiplex PCR, and TCRdb's table has in-frame clones only and misses some. The data show under 300,000 clones, 80% to 90% seen once. Concerning this clone itself: Its antigen is unidentified.

The gene calls are TRBV27 and TRBJ2-4, with 7 bases identical to TRBD2. The sequencing sample was made of PBMCs. This TCR was sampled from a woman aged 35 to 49 in good health and CMV-seropositive. The CDR3, as DNA: TGTGCCAGCAGTACCCTCAGCGGGATGGCCAAAAACATTCAGTACTTC. The encoded protein is CASSTLSGMAKNIQYF.